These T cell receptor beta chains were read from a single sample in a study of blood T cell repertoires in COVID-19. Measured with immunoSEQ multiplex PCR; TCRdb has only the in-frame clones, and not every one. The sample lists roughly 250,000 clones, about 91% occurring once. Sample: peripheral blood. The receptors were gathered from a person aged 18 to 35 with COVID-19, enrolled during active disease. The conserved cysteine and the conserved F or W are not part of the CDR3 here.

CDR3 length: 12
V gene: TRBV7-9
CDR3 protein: ASSLQGNGNIQY

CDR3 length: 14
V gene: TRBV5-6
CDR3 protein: ASTLRYGLAYNEQF

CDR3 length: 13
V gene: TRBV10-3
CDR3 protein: AITPTEGMNTEAF

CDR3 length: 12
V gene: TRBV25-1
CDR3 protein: ASSESGANQPQH

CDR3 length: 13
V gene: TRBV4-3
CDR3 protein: ASSQDSKTPVEQY

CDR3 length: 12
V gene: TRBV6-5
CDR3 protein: ASSTDRGREKLF

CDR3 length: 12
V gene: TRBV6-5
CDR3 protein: ASRTGEVREKLF

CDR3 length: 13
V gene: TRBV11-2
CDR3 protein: ASSQGLRGDEKLF

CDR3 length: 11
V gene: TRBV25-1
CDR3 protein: ASSEFPSGGYT

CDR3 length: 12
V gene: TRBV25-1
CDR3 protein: ASSESRGPETQY

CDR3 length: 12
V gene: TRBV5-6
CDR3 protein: ASSSRRLNTEAF

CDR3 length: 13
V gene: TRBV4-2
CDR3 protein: ASSQDVGTGKGQY

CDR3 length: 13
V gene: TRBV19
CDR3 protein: ASRPSRGQVYGYT

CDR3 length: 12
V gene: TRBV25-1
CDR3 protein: ASSESGRRAEQY

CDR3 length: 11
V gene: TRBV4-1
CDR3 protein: ASRGTGRDEQF

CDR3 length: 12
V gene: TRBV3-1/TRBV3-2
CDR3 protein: ASSQDEAYSPLH

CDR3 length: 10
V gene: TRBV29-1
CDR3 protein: SVEKIADEQY

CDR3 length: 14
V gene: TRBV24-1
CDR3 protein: ATSERTGSRSMRYT

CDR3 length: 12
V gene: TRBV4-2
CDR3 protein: ASTPRDSNEKLF

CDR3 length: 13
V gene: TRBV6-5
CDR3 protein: ASRPMTGGPYEQY

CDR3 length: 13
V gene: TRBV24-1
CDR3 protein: ATSDWGDRGETQY

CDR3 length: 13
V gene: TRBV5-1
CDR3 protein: ASSLAVSGSDEQF

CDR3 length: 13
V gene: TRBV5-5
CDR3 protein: ASSSPGLAGVEQY

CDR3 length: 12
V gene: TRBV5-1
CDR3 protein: ASSFGGPLDEQF

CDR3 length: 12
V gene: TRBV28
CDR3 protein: ASSLVSLNTEAF

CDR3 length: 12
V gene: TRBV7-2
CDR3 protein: ASSVQGGNSPLH

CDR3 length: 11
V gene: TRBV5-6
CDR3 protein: ASSLDAGVEQY

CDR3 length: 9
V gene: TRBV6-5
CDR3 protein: ASRSGTEAF

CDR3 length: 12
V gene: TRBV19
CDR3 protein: ASRDLGGTGELF

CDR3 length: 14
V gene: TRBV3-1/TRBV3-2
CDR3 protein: ASSQGLGGSGNTIY

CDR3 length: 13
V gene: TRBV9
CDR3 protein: ASSVSGSVTGELF